A single sample is the source of the 11 T cell receptor beta chains below, sequenced in a study of blood T cell repertoires in COVID-19. Profiled with immunoSEQ multiplex PCR; TCRdb holds only in-frame clones, not every one. The profile covers under 75,000 clones, with around 92% appearing a single time and under 5.5% taken by the ten largest. The sequenced material came from peripheral blood. The receptors stem from a man over 45 with active COVID-19.

The chain carries TRBV9 and TRBJ1-3, with D perhaps matching TRBD1 (5 bases). The CDR3 loop spans 14 amino acids. Trimming removed 0 bases from V and 2 bases from J, with 6 bases in between. Per germline, CDR1 SGDLS and CDR2 YYNGEE. The CDR3 nucleotides read TGTGCCAGCAGCGTAGAAGGGGCTGGAAACACCATATATTTT. Amino acid sequence: CASSVEGAGNTIYF. Together with reference TRBV9 and TRBJ1-3, the CDR3 gives the full variable domain: DSGVTQTPKHLITATGQRVTLRCSPRSGDLSVYWYQQSLDQGLQFLIQYYNGEERAKGNILERFSAQQFPDLHSELNLSSLELGDSALYFCASSVEGAGNTIYFGEGSWLTVV.

The gene calls are TRBV14 and TRBJ1-2, with D unresolved. V dropped 0 bases and J dropped 6 bases, with 11 bases sitting between them. This CDR3 region has 14 residues. CDR1 and CDR2 from the germline V gene are SGHDN and FVKESK. The CDR3 DNA is TGTGCCAGCAGCCAAGAGGCGGGCCGTAATGGCTACACCTTC. It translates to CASSQEAGRNGYTF.

The chain joins TRBV4-1 to TRBJ2-7; 10 bases align to TRBD2. CDR3 length: 15 amino acids. CDR1 MGHRA and CDR2 YSYEKL come from the germline V gene. Germline trimming cut 1 base from V and 7 bases from J; bases unmatched to any gene: 7. CDR3 protein: CASSQGTSGNWEQYF. CDR3 in DNA: TGCGCCAGCAGCCAAGGGACTAGCGGCAACTGGGAGCAGTACTTC.

The V and J genes are TRBV6-5 and TRBJ2-4; perhaps TRBD1 as D (5 bases). With 2 bases removed from V and 4 bases from J, the gap between germline ends came to 12 bases. CDR1 and CDR2 from the germline V gene are MNHEY and SVGAGI. The CDR3 extends over 15 amino acids. The CDR3 here is CASSYGLGQKNIQYF. For the CDR3, the DNA is TGTGCCAGCAGTTACGGGTTGGGGCAGAAAAACATTCAGTACTTC.

The rearrangement uses TRBV24-1 and TRBJ2-4; 10 nucleotides match TRBD2. V shed 4 bases, J shed 10 bases, and the junction held 6 bases outside the gene matches. The V gene's germline CDR1 is KGHDR and CDR2 SFDVKD. The length of the CDR3 is 14 residues. For the CDR3, the DNA is TGTGCCACCAGTGAGCGGACTAGCGGCGCTATTCAGTACTTC. This encodes CATSERTSGAIQYF.

The chain has TRBV5-4 and TRBJ1-2, with 12 bases aligning to TRBD1. The CDR3 is made up of 15 amino acids. Germline V lookup: CDR1 SGHNT, CDR2 YYREEE (reference sequence). V trimming: 4 bases; J trimming: 3 bases; junction bases outside the gene matches: 4. CDR3 sequence (DNA): TGTGCCAGCAGCCCGGGACAGGGGGCGCACTATGGCTACACCTTC. Translation: CASSPGQGAHYGYTF.

This clone was recorded a few times. The rearrangement joins TRBV27 to TRBJ1-5; a possible D gene is TRBD1 (6 bases). V lost 6 bases to trimming and J lost 6 bases, with 18 bases between them. Germline V lookup: CDR1 MNHEY, CDR2 SMNVEV (reference sequence). CDR3 length: 15 amino acids. The CDR3 DNA reads as TGTGCCAGCAGGGTCTCACGGGGGGCAAGTCAGCCCCAGCATTTT. This sequence encodes CASRVSRGASQPQHF.

The chain has TRBV5-6 and TRBJ2-1, with 9 nucleotides matching TRBD2. This CDR3 is 15 amino acids long. V lost 6 bases, J lost 2 bases, and 6 bases stayed unmatched. Germline V lookup: CDR1 SGHDT, CDR2 YYEEEE. The CDR3 DNA is TGTGCCAGCAACCCCGTAGCGGGGGCCTACAATGAGCAGTTCTTC. Amino acid sequence: CASNPVAGAYNEQFF.

This sequence joins TRBV6-5 and TRBJ2-6; D may be TRBD1 (7 bases). The CDR3 totals 14 residues. Trimming removed 6 bases at V and 4 bases at J, with 10 bases between. In germline, CDR1 is MNHEY, CDR2 SVGAGI. The CDR3 nucleotides are TGTGCCAGCAGGGAGGGGGCCGGGGCCAACGTCCTGACTTTC. It codes for CASREGAGANVLTF.

The CDR3: CASQDRGNTEAFF. In nucleotides, the CDR3 is TGTGCCAGTCAGGACAGGGGAAACACTGAAGCTTTCTTT. The chain links TRBV19 to TRBJ1-1; 9 bases are a match to TRBD1. CDR3 length: 13 residues. V lost 8 bases to trimming and J lost 2 bases; unmatched junction nucleotides: 3. Germline assignment: CDR1 LNHDA and CDR2 SQIVND (reference sequence).

The genes are TRBV5-1 and TRBJ1-4; D gene uncertain. Trimming pared 0 bases from V and 3 bases from J, leaving 9 bases between. Looked up from germline, CDR1 is SGHRS and CDR2 is YFSETQ. The CDR3 consists of 15 residues. The CDR3 coding sequence is TGCGCCAGCAGCTTGGACGGTTTGCCTAATGAAAAACTGTTTTTT. Amino acids: CASSLDGLPNEKLFF.